The clone carrying this T cell receptor (beta chain) was seen a single time. This specimen comes from a study of technical replicates of blood from a handful of donors. Assay: immunoSEQ multiplex PCR; the TCRdb copy retains only in-frame clones and omits some. The sample holds tens of thousands of clones, 90% to 95% seen once. The CDR3 has 16 amino acids. The ends lost 3 bases at V and 6 bases at J; junction bases unmatched: 8. Germline CDR1 reads SEHNR; CDR2 reads FQNEAQ (reference sequence). The chain joins TRBV7-9 to TRBJ2-1; 10 nucleotides match TRBD2. Material: T cells isolated from PBMCs. This sequence originates from a human donor in good health. The CDR3 spells CASSFFRTSGLNEQFF. The CDR3 region has the DNA TGTGCCAGCAGCTTTTTCCGGACTAGCGGTCTCAATGAGCAGTTCTTC.